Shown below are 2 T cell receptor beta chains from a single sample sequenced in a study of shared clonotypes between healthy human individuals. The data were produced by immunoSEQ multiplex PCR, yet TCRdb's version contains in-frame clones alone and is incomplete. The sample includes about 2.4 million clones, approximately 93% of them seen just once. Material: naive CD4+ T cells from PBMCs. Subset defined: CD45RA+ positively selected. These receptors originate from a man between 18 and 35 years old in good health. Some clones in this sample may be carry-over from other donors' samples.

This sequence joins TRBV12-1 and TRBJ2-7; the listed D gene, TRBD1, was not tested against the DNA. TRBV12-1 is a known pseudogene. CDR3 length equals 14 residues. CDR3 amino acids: CASSFGHYSYEQYF. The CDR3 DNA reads TGTGCCAGCAGCTTCGGACATTACTCCTACGAGCAGTACTTC.

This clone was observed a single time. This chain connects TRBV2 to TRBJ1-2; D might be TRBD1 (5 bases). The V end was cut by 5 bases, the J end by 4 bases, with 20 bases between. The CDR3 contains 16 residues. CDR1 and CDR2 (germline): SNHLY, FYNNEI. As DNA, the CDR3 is TGTGCCAGCAGTACCAATCCGGGACGGCTTATCTATGGCTACACCTTC. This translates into CASSTNPGRLIYGYTF.